This entry is about one T cell receptor beta chain. The antigen is not known. This entry comes from a study of CD8 T cells in Susac syndrome. Findings and limits, study-wide: The relatively small number of individuals in the TCR sequencing and HLA analysis was acknowledged by the study.

cDNA came from 0.5 to 1 ug RNA primed by random hexamers. In TCRdb, the immunoSEQ multiplex PCR reads were re-called with MiXCR into one record per CDR3 protein. The table lists approximately 190,000 distinct CDR3 sequences, roughly 92% of them singletons, with around 0.096% in the top ten. The controls, all healthy donors, were matched for age and sex. The CDR3 consists of 17 residues. Germline V lookup: CDR1 MNHEY, CDR2 SVGAGI. V was shortened by 6 bases and J by 0 bases, with 18 bases between the two germline ends. This clonotype originated in a human donor in good health. The gene calls are TRBV6-5 and TRBJ1-3; D ambiguous. Sequenced input: CD4+ T cells from PBMCs. CDR3 amino acids: CASSYRQGRISGNTIYF. The CDR3 DNA sequence: TGTGCCAGCAGCTACCGACAAGGACGGATCTCTGGAAACACCATATATTTT.